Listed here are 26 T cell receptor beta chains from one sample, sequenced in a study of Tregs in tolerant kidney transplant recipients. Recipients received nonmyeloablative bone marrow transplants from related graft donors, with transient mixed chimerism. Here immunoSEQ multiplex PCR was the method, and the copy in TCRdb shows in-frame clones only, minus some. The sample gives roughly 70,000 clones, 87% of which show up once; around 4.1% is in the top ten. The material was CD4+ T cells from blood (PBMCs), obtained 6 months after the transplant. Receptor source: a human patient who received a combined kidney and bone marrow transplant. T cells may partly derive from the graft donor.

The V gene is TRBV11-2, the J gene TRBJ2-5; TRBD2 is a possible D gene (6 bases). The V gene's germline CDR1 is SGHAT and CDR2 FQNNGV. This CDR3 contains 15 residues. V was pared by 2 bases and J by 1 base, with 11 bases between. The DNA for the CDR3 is TGTGCCAGCAGCTTAAACGCGGGGACCCAAGAGACCCAGTACTTC. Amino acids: CASSLNAGTQETQYF.

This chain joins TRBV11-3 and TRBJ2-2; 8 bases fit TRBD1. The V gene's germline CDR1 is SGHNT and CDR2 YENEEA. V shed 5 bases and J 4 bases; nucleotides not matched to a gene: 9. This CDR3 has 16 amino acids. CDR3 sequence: CASSPKGQAFTGELFF. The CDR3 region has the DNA TGTGCCAGCAGCCCAAAGGGACAGGCGTTCACCGGGGAGCTGTTTTTT.

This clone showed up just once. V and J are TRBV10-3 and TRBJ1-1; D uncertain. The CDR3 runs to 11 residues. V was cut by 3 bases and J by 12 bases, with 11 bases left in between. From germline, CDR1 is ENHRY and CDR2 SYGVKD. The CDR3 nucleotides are TGTGCCATCAGTGACAGGAGGGCCCCTTTCTTT. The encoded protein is CAISDRRAPFF.

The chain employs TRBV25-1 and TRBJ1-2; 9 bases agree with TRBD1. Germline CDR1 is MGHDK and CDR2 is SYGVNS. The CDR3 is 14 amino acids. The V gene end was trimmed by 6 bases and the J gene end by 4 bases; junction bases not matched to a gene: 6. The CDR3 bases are TGTGCCAGCAGCACGAGACAGGGGGGCTATGGCTACACCTTC. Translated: CASSTRQGGYGYTF.

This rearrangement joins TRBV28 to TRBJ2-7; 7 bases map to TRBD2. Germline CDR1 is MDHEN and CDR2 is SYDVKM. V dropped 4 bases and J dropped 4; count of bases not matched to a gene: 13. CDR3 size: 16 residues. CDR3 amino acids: CASSSPSGVPSYEQYF. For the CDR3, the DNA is TGTGCCAGCAGTTCCCCAAGCGGGGTACCTTCGTACGAGCAGTACTTC.

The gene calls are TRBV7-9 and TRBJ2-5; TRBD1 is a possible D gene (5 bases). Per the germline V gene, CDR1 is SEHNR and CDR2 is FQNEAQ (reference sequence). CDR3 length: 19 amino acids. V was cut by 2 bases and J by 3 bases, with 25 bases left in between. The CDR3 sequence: CASSLTGRVYEAPEETQYF. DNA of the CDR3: TGTGCCAGCAGCTTAACGGGCAGGGTGTACGAGGCCCCCGAAGAGACCCAGTACTTC.

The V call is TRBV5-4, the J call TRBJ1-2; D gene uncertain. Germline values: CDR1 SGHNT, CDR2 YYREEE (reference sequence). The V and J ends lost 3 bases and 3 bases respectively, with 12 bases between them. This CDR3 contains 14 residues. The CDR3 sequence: CASSSPRADYGYTF. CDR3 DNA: TGTGCCAGCAGCTCTCCGCGGGCCGACTATGGCTACACCTTC.

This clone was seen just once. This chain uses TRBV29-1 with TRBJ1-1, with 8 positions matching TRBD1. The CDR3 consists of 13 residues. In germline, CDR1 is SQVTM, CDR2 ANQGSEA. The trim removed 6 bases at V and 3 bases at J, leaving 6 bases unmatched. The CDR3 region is CSVGETGDTEAFF. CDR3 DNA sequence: TGCAGCGTGGGCGAGACAGGGGACACTGAAGCTTTCTTT.

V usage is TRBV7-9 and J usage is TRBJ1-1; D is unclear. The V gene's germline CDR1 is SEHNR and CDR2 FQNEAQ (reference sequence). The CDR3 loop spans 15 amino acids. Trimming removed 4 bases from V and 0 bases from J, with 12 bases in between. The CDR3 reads CASSWAQNMNTEAFF. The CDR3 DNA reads TGTGCCAGCAGCTGGGCACAGAACATGAACACTGAAGCTTTCTTT.

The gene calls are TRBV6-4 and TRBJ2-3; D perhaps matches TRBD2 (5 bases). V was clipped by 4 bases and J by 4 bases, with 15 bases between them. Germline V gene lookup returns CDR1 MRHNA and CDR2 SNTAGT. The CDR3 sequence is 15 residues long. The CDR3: CASSAGKTVPDTQYF. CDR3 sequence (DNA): TGTGCCAGCAGTGCCGGGAAAACAGTCCCAGATACGCAGTATTTT.

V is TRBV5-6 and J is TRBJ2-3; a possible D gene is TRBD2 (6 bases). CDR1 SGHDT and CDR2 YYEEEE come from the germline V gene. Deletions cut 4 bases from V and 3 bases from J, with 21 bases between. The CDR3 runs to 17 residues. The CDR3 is CASSLKWDPAGTDTQYF. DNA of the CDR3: TGTGCCAGCAGCCTTAAATGGGACCCCGCGGGGACAGATACGCAGTATTTT.

The DNA of the CDR3 is TGTGCCAGCAGCACCCGTCGGGGACACATTAATCAGCCCCAGCATTTT. This gives the protein CASSTRRGHINQPQHF. This rearrangement joins TRBV7-2 to TRBJ1-5, with D maybe TRBD1 (6 bases). This CDR3 has 16 amino acids. Germline CDR1 and CDR2: SGHTA and FQGNSA. V lost 5 bases and J lost 4, with 18 bases in between.

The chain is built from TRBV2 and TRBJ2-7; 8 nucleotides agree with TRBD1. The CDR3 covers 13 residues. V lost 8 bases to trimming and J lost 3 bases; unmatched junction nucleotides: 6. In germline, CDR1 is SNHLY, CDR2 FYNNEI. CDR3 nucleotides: TGTGCCAGCGGACCAGGGGGCCGCTACGAGCAGTACTTC. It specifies CASGPGGRYEQYF.

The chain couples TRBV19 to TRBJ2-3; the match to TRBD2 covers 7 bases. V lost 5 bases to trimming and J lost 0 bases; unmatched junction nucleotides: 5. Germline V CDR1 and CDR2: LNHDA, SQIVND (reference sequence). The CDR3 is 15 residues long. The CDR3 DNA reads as TGTGCCAGTAGTTACGGCGGGAGTAGCACAGATACGCAGTATTTT. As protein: CASSYGGSSTDTQYF. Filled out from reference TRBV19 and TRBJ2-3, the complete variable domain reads DGGITQSPKYLFRKEGQNVTLSCEQNLNHDAMYWYRQDPGQGLRLIYYSQIVNDFQKGDIAEGYSVSREKKESFPLTVTSAQKNPTAFYLCASSYGGSSTDTQYFGPGTRLTVL.

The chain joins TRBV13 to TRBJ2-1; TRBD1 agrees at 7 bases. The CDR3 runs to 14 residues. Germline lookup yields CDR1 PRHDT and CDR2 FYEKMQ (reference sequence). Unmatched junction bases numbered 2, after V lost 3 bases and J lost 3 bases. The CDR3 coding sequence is TGTGCCAGCAGCTTGGGACAGAACTACAATGAGCAGTTCTTC. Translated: CASSLGQNYNEQFF.

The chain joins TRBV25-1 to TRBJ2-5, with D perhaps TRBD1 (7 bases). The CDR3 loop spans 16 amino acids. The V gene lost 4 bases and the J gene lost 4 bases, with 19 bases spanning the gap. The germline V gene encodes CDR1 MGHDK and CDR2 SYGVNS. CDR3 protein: CASSGKRQGGGETQYF. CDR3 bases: TGTGCCAGCAGTGGAAAAAGACAGGGAGGTGGAGAGACCCAGTACTTC. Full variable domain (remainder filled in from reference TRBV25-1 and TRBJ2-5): EADIYQTPRYLVIGTGKKITLECSQTMGHDKMYWYQQDPGMELHLIHYSYGVNSTEKGDLSSESTVSRIRTEHFPLTLESARPSHTSQYLCASSGKRQGGGETQYFGPGTRLLVL.

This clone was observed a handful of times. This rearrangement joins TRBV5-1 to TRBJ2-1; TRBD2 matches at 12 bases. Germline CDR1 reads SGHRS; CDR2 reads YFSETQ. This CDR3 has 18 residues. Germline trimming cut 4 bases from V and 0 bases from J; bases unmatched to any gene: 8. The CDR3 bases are TGCGCCAGCAGCACCCCTAGCGGGGGGGCCCTCTCCTACAATGAGCAGTTCTTC. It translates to CASSTPSGGALSYNEQFF.

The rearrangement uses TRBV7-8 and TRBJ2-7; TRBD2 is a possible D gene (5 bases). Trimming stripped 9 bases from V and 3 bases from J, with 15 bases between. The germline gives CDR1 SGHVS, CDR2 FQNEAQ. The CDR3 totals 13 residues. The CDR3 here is CASARGGSYEQYF. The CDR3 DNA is TGTGCCAGTGCCCGGGGTGGAAGCTACGAGCAGTACTTC.

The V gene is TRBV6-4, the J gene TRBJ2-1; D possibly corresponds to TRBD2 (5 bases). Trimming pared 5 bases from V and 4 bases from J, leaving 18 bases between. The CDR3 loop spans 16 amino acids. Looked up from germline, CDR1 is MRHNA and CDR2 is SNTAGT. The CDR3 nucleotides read TGTGCCAGCAGTCGGGGATCCAATTCCCATTACAATGAGCAGTTCTTC. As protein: CASSRGSNSHYNEQFF.

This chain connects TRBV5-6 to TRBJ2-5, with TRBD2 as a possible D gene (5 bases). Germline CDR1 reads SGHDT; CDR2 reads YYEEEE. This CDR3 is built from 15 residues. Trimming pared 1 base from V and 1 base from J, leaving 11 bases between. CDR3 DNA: TGTGCCAGCAGCTTGTTAAGGAGGTCCCAAGAGACCCAGTACTTC. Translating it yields CASSLLRRSQETQYF.

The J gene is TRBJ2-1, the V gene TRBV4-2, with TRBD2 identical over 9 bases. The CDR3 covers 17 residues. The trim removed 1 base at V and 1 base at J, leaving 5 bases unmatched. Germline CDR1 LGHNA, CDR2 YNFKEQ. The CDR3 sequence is CASSQVTSGISYNEQFF. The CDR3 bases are TGTGCCAGCAGCCAAGTGACTAGCGGAATATCCTACAATGAGCAGTTCTTC.

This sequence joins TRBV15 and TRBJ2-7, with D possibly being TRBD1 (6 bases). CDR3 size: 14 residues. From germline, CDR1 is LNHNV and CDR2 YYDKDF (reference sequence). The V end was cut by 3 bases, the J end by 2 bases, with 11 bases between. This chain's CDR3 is CATSSLDSPYEQYF. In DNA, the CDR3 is TGTGCCACCAGCAGCTTGGACAGTCCCTACGAGCAGTACTTC.

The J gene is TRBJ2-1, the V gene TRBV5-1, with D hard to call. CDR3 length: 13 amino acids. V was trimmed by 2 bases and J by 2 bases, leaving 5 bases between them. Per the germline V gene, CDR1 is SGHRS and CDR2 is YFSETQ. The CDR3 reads CASSLDTYNEQFF. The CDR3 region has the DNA TGCGCCAGCAGCTTAGACACCTACAATGAGCAGTTCTTC.

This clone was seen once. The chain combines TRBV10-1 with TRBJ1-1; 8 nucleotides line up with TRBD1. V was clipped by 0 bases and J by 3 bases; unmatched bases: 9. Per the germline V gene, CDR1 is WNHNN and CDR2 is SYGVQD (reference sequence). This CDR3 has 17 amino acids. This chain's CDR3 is CASSESTQGAWDTEAFF. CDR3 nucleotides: TGCGCCAGCAGTGAGTCGACTCAGGGGGCGTGGGACACTGAAGCTTTCTTT.

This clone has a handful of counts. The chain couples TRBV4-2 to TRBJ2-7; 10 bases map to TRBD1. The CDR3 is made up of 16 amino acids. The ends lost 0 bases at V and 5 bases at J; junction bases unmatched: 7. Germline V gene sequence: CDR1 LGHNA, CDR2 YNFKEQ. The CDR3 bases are TGTGCCAGCAGCCAAGAAGGGGACAGGGGTTGGGACGAGCAGTACTTC. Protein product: CASSQEGDRGWDEQYF.

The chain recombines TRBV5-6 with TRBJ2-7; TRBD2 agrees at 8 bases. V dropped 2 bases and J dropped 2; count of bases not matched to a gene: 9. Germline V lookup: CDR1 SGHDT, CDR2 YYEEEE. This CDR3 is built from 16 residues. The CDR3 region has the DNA TGTGCCAGCAGCTTTCTAACTAGCGGAAGACCCTACGAGCAGTACTTC. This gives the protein CASSFLTSGRPYEQYF.